The clone carrying this T cell receptor (beta chain) has at least ten counts. The CDR3 extends over 15 amino acids. The V gene lost 5 bases and the J gene lost 7 bases, with 20 bases spanning the gap. The germline gives CDR1 SGHTA, CDR2 FQGNSA. This record comes from a study of early T cells in non-severe SARS-CoV-2 infection. TCRdb redid the calling of the 5' RACE reads with MiXCR, one entry per CDR3 protein. The data hold about 40,000 distinct CDR3 sequences, with roughly 4.3% observed a single time. This chain uses TRBV7-2 with TRBJ1-2, with D possibly being TRBD1 (5 bases). The specimen sequenced was whole blood. This receptor was identified in an adult who was a healthcare worker with PCR-confirmed SARS-CoV-2 infection or an uninfected control (not recorded which). The CDR3 loop reads CASSVARDGLTGYTF. In DNA, the CDR3 is TGTGCCAGCAGCGTGGCACGGGACGGTCTGACTGGCTACACCTTC.